These 29 T cell receptor beta chains came from one sample sequenced in a study of high-grade serous ovarian cancer treatment subgroups (dated by TCRdb to the early 2020s). Collection of tumor samples took place before definitive surgery or chemotherapy. The library relied on the immunoSEQ multiplex PCR assay. TCRdb obtained this table from immuneACCESS and retained in-frame rearrangements with V and J assigned. These tables miss some clones; where compared with another copy, unresolved V genes account for less than half of the shortfall, and the remainder is unexplained. The sample table holds about 1,900 clones, of which roughly 80% were seen once. Roughly 13% of the sample is held by the ten biggest clonotypes. The sequencing input was tumor tissue. Source of these receptors: a human donor with high-grade serous ovarian cancer.

J is TRBJ2-3 and V is TRBV9; TRBD2 is a possible D gene (6 bases). The germline V gene has CDR1 SGDLS and CDR2 YYNGEE. The CDR3 spans 15 residues. V was cut by 0 bases and J by 5 bases, with 13 bases left in between. CDR3 coding DNA: TGTGCCAGCAGCGTAGAAGGGGACTGGCTAGATACGCAGTATTTT. Residues: CASSVEGDWLDTQYF.

This chain links TRBV14 with TRBJ2-3; 8 bases align to TRBD2. The germline V gene has CDR1 SGHDN and CDR2 FVKESK. The CDR3 loop spans 18 amino acids. V lost 1 base and J lost 6; bases outside the gene matches: 15. This chain's CDR3 is CASSQGWRSGGLGDTQYF. CDR3 DNA sequence: TGTGCCAGCAGCCAAGGCTGGAGGAGCGGGGGACTCGGCGATACGCAGTATTTT.

This chain connects TRBV6-5 to TRBJ1-4; D is perhaps TRBD1 (5 bases). The CDR3 covers 15 residues. Germline values: CDR1 MNHEY, CDR2 SVGAGI. Trimming pared 0 bases from V and 4 bases from J, leaving 9 bases between. The CDR3 protein is CASSYSSGINEKLFF. The CDR3 DNA follows: TGTGCCAGCAGTTACTCGTCAGGGATTAATGAAAAACTGTTTTTT.

This clone appeared a few times. V is TRBV6-1 and J is TRBJ2-7, with no clear D. The V end was cut by 4 bases, the J end by 5 bases, with 12 bases between. From germline, CDR1 is MNHNS and CDR2 SASEGT. The CDR3 is 13 residues long. CDR3 residues: CASSGYLLNEQYF. In nucleotides, the CDR3 is TGTGCCAGCAGTGGATATTTGCTGAACGAGCAGTACTTC.

J is TRBJ1-6 and V is TRBV5-1; D unclear. From germline, CDR1 is SGHRS and CDR2 YFSETQ. This CDR3 region has 16 residues. With 3 bases removed from V and 4 bases from J, the gap between germline ends came to 14 bases. The CDR3 DNA is TGCGCCAGCAGCTACTCCGATGACAAGTATAATTCACCCCTCCACTTT. Translated: CASSYSDDKYNSPLHF.

V is TRBV19 and J is TRBJ1-4; 7 nucleotides line up with TRBD1. J gave up 8 bases and V 3 bases, and 6 bases lay outside the gene matches. Germline V gene lookup returns CDR1 LNHDA and CDR2 SQIVND (reference sequence). This CDR3 has 14 residues. This CDR3 reads CASSMRTGEEKLFF. CDR3 in DNA: TGTGCCAGTAGTATGCGCACAGGGGAAGAAAAACTGTTTTTT.

Turning to this clone: One end of the junction does not line up with germline, which may come from a read error. The V call is TRBV4-1, the J call TRBJ2-5; the match to TRBD1 covers 8 bases. CDR1 and CDR2 (germline): MGHRA, YSYEKL. The CDR3 spans 14 residues. The CDR3 sequence is CASRGTGEQETRYF. CDR3 in DNA: TGCGCCAGCAGGGGGACAGGAGAACAAGAGACCCGGTACTTC.

This chain uses TRBV4-2 with TRBJ2-7, with TRBD2 identical over 7 bases. The germline CDR1 and CDR2 sequences are LGHNA and YNFKEQ. The CDR3 extends over 14 amino acids. The V segment lost 9 bases and the J segment 3 bases; nucleotides outside the gene matches: 11. CDR3: CASSYSGDGYEQYF. DNA of the CDR3: TGTGCCAGTAGCTACAGCGGGGACGGCTACGAGCAGTACTTC.

J is TRBJ2-7 and V is TRBV18; no firm D call. This CDR3 has 12 amino acids. From germline, CDR1 is KGHSH and CDR2 LQKENI. Trimming took 3 bases from V and 4 from J, leaving 7 bases between them. CDR3 region: CASSPLGYEQYF. The DNA of the CDR3 is TGTGCCAGCTCACCTCTTGGTTACGAGCAGTACTTC. Complete variable domain (other parts from reference TRBV18 and TRBJ2-7): NAGVMQNPRHLVRRRGQEARLRCSPMKGHSHVYWYRQLPEEGLKFMVYLQKENIIDESGMPKERFSAEFPKEGPSILRIQQVVRGDSAAYFCASSPLGYEQYFGPGTRLTVT.

The chain joins TRBV19 to TRBJ1-5, with D hard to call. Germline V CDR1 and CDR2: LNHDA, SQIVND (reference sequence). The V and J ends lost 5 bases and 0 bases respectively, with 20 bases between them. The CDR3 sequence is 18 residues long. The CDR3 loop reads CASSPESPTAYSNQPQHF. The DNA of the CDR3 is TGTGCCAGTAGTCCCGAGTCCCCCACAGCTTATAGCAATCAGCCCCAGCATTTT.

The genes are TRBV5-8 and TRBJ2-3; perhaps TRBD2 as D (6 bases). Trimming pared 5 bases from V and 0 bases from J, leaving 10 bases between. The germline V gene encodes CDR1 SGHTS and CDR2 YDEGEE. The CDR3 spans 14 residues. CDR3 sequence: CASRVGTSTDTQYF. The CDR3 DNA sequence: TGTGCCAGCAGGGTTGGGACTAGCACAGATACGCAGTATTTT. Combining the CDR3 with reference TRBV5-8 and TRBJ2-3 gives the whole variable domain EAGVTQSPTHLIKTRGQQATLRCSPISGHTSVYWYQQALGLGLQFLLWYDEGEERNRGNFPPRFSGRQFPNYSSELNVNALELEDSALYLCASRVGTSTDTQYFGPGTRLTVL.

The CDR3 spells CASSDWQGDEQYF. The CDR3 DNA reads as TGTGCCAGCAGTGATTGGCAGGGAGACGAGCAGTACTTC. This chain joins TRBV6-1 and TRBJ2-7, with D perhaps TRBD1 or TRBD2 (5 bases each). The CDR3 sequence is 13 residues long. CDR1 is MNHNS and CDR2 is SASEGT in the germline V gene. Trimming shortened V by 3 bases and J by 5 bases, and 11 bases separated the two germline ends.

This clone has just a few counts. The rearrangement links TRBV7-9 to TRBJ2-1; D possibly corresponds to TRBD2 (5 bases). The CDR3 is 14 residues long. Germline loops: CDR1 SEHNR, CDR2 FQNEAQ (reference sequence). Deletions cut 5 bases from V and 3 bases from J, with 11 bases between. The CDR3 nucleotides read TGTGCCAGCAGCATCCGGGGTAACTACAATGAGCAGTTCTTC. Encoded protein: CASSIRGNYNEQFF.

Regarding this clone: Germline is not matched at one junction end, which may reflect a read error. This rearrangement joins TRBV10-3 to TRBJ2-2; D gene ambiguous. The CDR3 runs to 16 residues. Looked up from germline, CDR1 is ENHRY and CDR2 is SYGVKD. The CDR3 region is CASSYSPTGNTGELFF. DNA of the CDR3: TGTGCCAGCAGTTACTCCCCGACGGGGAACACCGGGGAGCTGTTTTTT.

V is TRBV4-1 and J is TRBJ1-3; D is uncertain. Germline V CDR1 and CDR2: MGHRA, YSYEKL. The CDR3 contains 17 residues. The V gene lost 1 base and the J gene lost 4 bases, with 17 bases spanning the gap. CDR3 coding DNA: TGCGCCAGCAGCCAAGGGGTGGGTCAATCTTTGGGAAACACCATATATTTT. Amino acids: CASSQGVGQSLGNTIYF.

The chain recombines TRBV5-1 with TRBJ1-4; D not resolved. Germline CDR1 and CDR2: SGHRS and YFSETQ. This CDR3 has 15 residues. With 0 bases removed from V and 0 bases from J, the gap between germline ends came to 6 bases. In DNA, the CDR3 is TGCGCCAGCAGCTTGGACGGAGCAACTAATGAAAAACTGTTTTTT. This gives the protein CASSLDGATNEKLFF.

The chain recombines TRBV27 with TRBJ1-6; 7 nucleotides match TRBD1. The CDR3 is made up of 16 amino acids. Per the germline V gene, CDR1 is MNHEY and CDR2 is SMNVEV (reference sequence). With 5 bases clipped from V and 5 bases from J, the junction kept 9 bases outside the gene matches. The CDR3 DNA is TGTGCCAGCAGTCCCCAACAGGGGTACCATAATTCACCCCTCCACTTT. Translation: CASSPQQGYHNSPLHF.

V usage is TRBV27 and J usage is TRBJ2-7; 8 bases map to TRBD1. Germline lookup yields CDR1 MNHEY and CDR2 SMNVEV (reference sequence). The CDR3 loop spans 16 amino acids. Losses at the gene ends were 5 bases for V and 7 bases for J; bases not matched to a gene: 16. In nucleotides, the CDR3 is TGTGCCAGCAGTCCTCAAATCGGACAGGGACCTGGTGAGCAGTACTTC. This sequence encodes CASSPQIGQGPGEQYF.

The chain uses TRBV5-6 and TRBJ1-1, with 9 positions matching TRBD1. The V gene end was trimmed by 2 bases and the J gene end by 1 base; junction bases not matched to a gene: 6. Germline V lookup: CDR1 SGHDT, CDR2 YYEEEE. The CDR3 loop spans 16 amino acids. Here the CDR3 DNA reads TGTGCCAGCAGCTTCACAGGGGGCAGAAGGAACACTGAAGCTTTCTTT. Encoded protein: CASSFTGGRRNTEAFF.

The chain couples TRBV10-3 to TRBJ2-5; weak D call: TRBD2 (5 bases). The CDR3 is made up of 13 amino acids. The germline V gene encodes CDR1 ENHRY and CDR2 SYGVKD. Trimming pared 10 bases from V and 5 bases from J, leaving 17 bases between. The CDR3 reads CATSGTEVETQYF. CDR3 DNA: TGTGCCACCTCAGGCACGGAGGTGGAGACCCAGTACTTC.

This chain links TRBV5-1 with TRBJ1-4; the match to TRBD1 covers 7 bases. V shed 3 bases, J shed 1 base, and the junction held 15 bases outside the gene matches. Germline-derived CDR1 and CDR2 are SGHRS and YFSETQ. CDR3 length: 19 amino acids. CDR3 residues: CASSSNPPGQFITNEKLFF. The CDR3 bases are TGCGCCAGCAGCTCGAATCCTCCGGGACAGTTCATAACTAATGAAAAACTGTTTTTT.

This clone was observed once. The gene calls are TRBV11-2 and TRBJ2-7; D unclear. Germline lookup yields CDR1 SGHAT and CDR2 FQNNGV. Trimming stripped 0 bases from V and 7 bases from J, with 7 bases between. This CDR3 is 12 amino acids long. The CDR3 region has the DNA TGTGCCAGCAGCTTAGATACGGCGGAGCAGTACTTC. This sequence encodes CASSLDTAEQYF.

The chain recombines TRBV19 with TRBJ1-5; 7 bases are a match to TRBD1. This CDR3 spans 17 amino acids. The V gene end was trimmed by 3 bases and the J gene end by 0 bases; junction bases not matched to a gene: 8. Germline loops: CDR1 LNHDA, CDR2 SQIVND (reference sequence). DNA of the CDR3: TGTGCCAGTAGTATTGGTTGGACAGGACATAGCAATCAGCCCCAGCATTTT. Encoded protein: CASSIGWTGHSNQPQHF.

The chain joins TRBV7-3 to TRBJ1-2; D might be TRBD1 (5 bases). Germline CDR1 and CDR2: SGHTA and FQGTGA. The CDR3 is 13 amino acids. Trimming left V 7 bases short and J 2 bases short, with 11 bases between. The CDR3 region has the DNA TGTGCCAGCACCAACGACAGCAACTATGGCTACACCTTC. Translated, it gives CASTNDSNYGYTF.

Comments on this clone: This sequence may be a read error, since a much larger clone differs from it by one base. This chain links TRBV4-3 with TRBJ1-2; TRBD1 is a possible D gene (6 bases). The CDR3 length is 13 residues. Germline-derived CDR1 and CDR2 are LGHNA and YSLEER. DNA of the CDR3: TGCGCCAGCAGCCGACAGGTTCACTATGGCTGCACCTTC. It yields the protein CASSRQVHYGCTF.

The V gene is TRBV9, the J gene TRBJ1-2; D gene unclear. From germline, CDR1 is SGDLS and CDR2 YYNGEE. The CDR3 has 13 amino acids. The germline V and J ends were trimmed by 0 bases and 4 bases, with 7 bases remaining between them. In DNA form, the CDR3 reads TGTGCCAGCAGCGTAGAACCAGGCTATGGCTACACCTTC. Its protein product is CASSVEPGYGYTF.

This chain links TRBV11-2 with TRBJ1-1; D may be TRBD1 (5 bases). The CDR3 extends over 15 amino acids. Germline V gives CDR1 SGHAT, CDR2 FQNNGV. Trimming cost V 5 bases and J 3 bases, with 16 bases left between them. The CDR3 spells CASSLRRGWDTEAFF. The CDR3, as DNA: TGTGCCAGCAGCCTGAGGAGGGGTTGGGACACTGAAGCTTTCTTT.

CDR3 loop: CASVRGQENTEAFF. The CDR3 DNA reads as TGTGCCAGCGTTAGGGGTCAGGAGAACACTGAAGCTTTCTTT. The genes are TRBV2 and TRBJ1-1; perhaps TRBD1 as D (5 bases). The CDR3 is 14 amino acids. Germline CDR1 reads SNHLY; CDR2 reads FYNNEI. Trimming pared 8 bases from V and 1 base from J, leaving 14 bases between.

This chain connects TRBV5-6 to TRBJ2-7; tentatively, D is TRBD2 (6 bases). The CDR3 consists of 16 residues. Trimming took off 0 bases at V and 2 bases at J, with 15 bases between the two ends. Germline lookup yields CDR1 SGHDT and CDR2 YYEEEE. CDR3 nucleotides: TGTGCCAGCAGCTTGGCCCCCTACGGGGGTGCCTACGAGCAGTACTTC. Its translation is CASSLAPYGGAYEQYF.